What follows are 21 T cell receptor beta chains derived from one specimen sequenced in a study of cytomegalovirus exposure and HLA in healthy donors. In the PCR, 60 Vbeta and 13 Jbeta primers were used. Repertoires were generated with immunoSEQ multiplex PCR, while TCRdb's copy carries only in-frame clones and drops some. Here the sample spans about 130,000 clones, approximately 17% being singletons. The sequenced sample consisted of PBMCs. The receptor source for this set is a female donor in good health and CMV-seropositive.

J is TRBJ1-1 and V is TRBV28; maybe TRBD1 (6 bases). Trimming left V 5 bases short and J 3 bases short, with 13 bases between. CDR3 length equals 14 residues. Germline CDR1 reads MDHEN; CDR2 reads SYDVKM. As DNA, the CDR3 is TGTGCCAGCAGTCTGGCCCACAGGGACACTGAAGCTTTCTTT. Translated, it gives CASSLAHRDTEAFF. The full variable domain, completed using reference TRBV28 and TRBJ1-1, is DVKVTQSSRYLVKRTGEKVFLECVQDMDHENMFWYRQDPGLGLRLIYFSYDVKMKEKGDIPEGYSVSREKKERFSLILESASTNQTSMYLCASSLAHRDTEAFFGQGTRLTVV.

This clone came up a few times. V and J are TRBV5-6 and TRBJ2-1; D is perhaps TRBD2 (5 bases). Trimming took off 0 bases at V and 11 bases at J, with 6 bases between the two ends. CDR3 length: 11 residues. The V gene's germline CDR1 is SGHDT and CDR2 YYEEEE. CDR3 amino acids: CASSLVGKQFF. CDR3 coding DNA: TGTGCCAGCAGCTTGGTCGGGAAGCAGTTCTTC.

The rearrangement uses TRBV7-2 and TRBJ2-7; D might be TRBD1 (5 bases). The germline CDR1 and CDR2 sequences are SGHTA and FQGNSA. The CDR3 totals 15 residues. V was shortened by 2 bases and J by 1 base, with 12 bases between the two germline ends. As DNA, the CDR3 is TGTGCCAGCAGCTTATCCACGACAGTTTCCTACGAGCAGTACTTC. Amino acids: CASSLSTTVSYEQYF.

The table lists this clone with a few counts. This rearrangement joins TRBV5-4 to TRBJ2-1; 10 bases align to TRBD2. The CDR3 totals 16 residues. Looked up from germline, CDR1 is SGHNT and CDR2 is YYREEE (reference sequence). V shed 6 bases, J shed 7 bases, and the junction held 13 bases outside the gene matches. The CDR3 sequence is CASNGKWTSGVNEQFF. For the CDR3, the DNA is TGTGCCAGCAATGGAAAATGGACTAGCGGTGTGAATGAGCAGTTCTTC.

This chain links TRBV4-3 with TRBJ1-4; 10 bases line up with TRBD1. Germline V gene data show CDR1 as LGHNA and CDR2 as YSLEER. This CDR3 spans 16 amino acids. V dropped 4 bases and J dropped 6; count of bases not matched to a gene: 8. The CDR3 sequence is CASSLYDRGRDEKLFF. CDR3 nucleotides: TGCGCCAGCAGCCTATACGACAGGGGGCGGGATGAAAAACTGTTTTTT.

This clone appeared a few times. The chain links TRBV9 to TRBJ2-7; D perhaps matches TRBD2 (7 bases). The CDR3 sequence is 13 residues long. Germline V CDR1 and CDR2: SGDLS, YYNGEE. V was shortened by 3 bases and J by 4 bases, with 11 bases between the two germline ends. The CDR3 bases are TGTGCCAGCAGCGGAGGGGGGGGATACGAGCAGTACTTC. Amino acids: CASSGGGGYEQYF.

This clone was recorded a few times. V gene TRBV13 combines with J gene TRBJ2-3; TRBD1 is a possible D gene (6 bases). This CDR3 contains 16 residues. Germline-derived CDR1 and CDR2 are PRHDT and FYEKMQ (reference sequence). The V and J ends lost 5 bases and 2 bases respectively, with 17 bases between them. CDR3 in amino acids: CASSPLMGALTDTQYF. In nucleotides, the CDR3 is TGTGCCAGCAGCCCTTTAATGGGGGCCCTCACAGATACGCAGTATTTT.

This sequence joins TRBV6-5 and TRBJ1-1, with 8 bases aligning to TRBD1. The ends lost 5 bases at V and 0 bases at J; junction bases unmatched: 5. Germline values: CDR1 MNHEY, CDR2 SVGAGI. There are 15 residues in the CDR3. The CDR3 DNA is TGTGCCAGCAGTACCCGACAGGGGATGAACACTGAAGCTTTCTTT. Protein sequence: CASSTRQGMNTEAFF.

This clone has only a few counts. The CDR3 region is CASSPSSGSNEKLFF. CDR3 nucleotide sequence: TGTGCCAGCAGCCCTAGCTCCGGGTCTAATGAAAAACTGTTTTTT. The chain recombines TRBV7-2 with TRBJ1-4; D is undetermined. The CDR3 extends over 15 amino acids. With 5 bases removed from V and 3 bases from J, the gap between germline ends came to 13 bases. Germline lookup yields CDR1 SGHTA and CDR2 FQGNSA.

J is TRBJ2-7 and V is TRBV11-2; 10 bases are shared with TRBD1. Germline V gene data show CDR1 as SGHAT and CDR2 as FQNNGV. V dropped 4 bases and J dropped 3; count of bases not matched to a gene: 6. The CDR3 is 15 amino acids. CDR3 residues: CASSSGRDRGYEQYF. Here the CDR3 DNA reads TGTGCCAGCAGCTCAGGCCGGGACAGGGGCTACGAGCAGTACTTC.

This clone was seen only a few times. This chain links TRBV2 with TRBJ2-1; 10 bases match TRBD2. Germline V gives CDR1 SNHLY, CDR2 FYNNEI. The CDR3 covers 14 residues. Germline trimming cut 7 bases from V and 14 bases from J; bases unmatched to any gene: 14. The CDR3 reads CASIPTLAGDDKFF. CDR3 in DNA: TGTGCCAGCATCCCCACCCTAGCGGGAGATGACAAGTTCTTC.

V usage is TRBV2 and J usage is TRBJ1-1; D gene unclear. The CDR3 is 15 residues long. With 4 bases removed from V and 5 bases from J, the gap between germline ends came to 17 bases. Germline CDR1 SNHLY, CDR2 FYNNEI. The CDR3 spells CASSVRGYLGTEAFF. For the CDR3, the DNA is TGTGCCAGCAGTGTTAGAGGGTATTTGGGGACTGAAGCTTTCTTT.

This clone was observed a handful of times. The genes are TRBV2 and TRBJ1-4; perhaps TRBD1 as D (6 bases). The V end lost 3 bases, the J end lost 4 bases, and 12 bases lay between the germline ends. Germline loops: CDR1 SNHLY, CDR2 FYNNEI. The CDR3 sequence is 15 residues long. The DNA for the CDR3 is TGTGCCAGCAGTGAGAACAGGGTTGGTAATGAAAAACTGTTTTTT. Translation gives CASSENRVGNEKLFF.

This clone was counted a few times. The gene calls are TRBV13 and TRBJ2-2; 9 bases are shared with TRBD2. The junction had 9 bases not matched to a gene; V was cut back by 0 bases and J by 1 base. CDR3 length: 19 amino acids. Germline CDR1 is PRHDT and CDR2 is FYEKMQ (reference sequence). For the CDR3, the DNA is TGTGCCAGCAGCTTAGGCCTCGGTAGCGGGAGTAGGAACACCGGGGAGCTGTTTTTT. Protein product: CASSLGLGSGSRNTGELFF.

This clone was seen a handful of times. This chain connects TRBV12-5 to TRBJ1-1; no clear D gene. V was cut by 4 bases and J by 1 base, with 7 bases left in between. In germline, CDR1 is LGHNT, CDR2 FRNRAP. The CDR3 runs 13 residues. The CDR3 reads CASGSTENTEAFF. The CDR3 nucleotides are TGTGCTAGTGGTTCTACAGAGAACACTGAAGCTTTCTTT.

The rearrangement uses TRBV7-8 and TRBJ1-5, with TRBD1 as a possible D gene (6 bases). Germline-derived CDR1 and CDR2 are SGHVS and FQNEAQ. Trimming removed 0 bases from V and 3 bases from J, with 9 bases in between. There are 15 residues in the CDR3. The DNA for the CDR3 is TGTGCCAGCAGCTTAGCACAGGGCCCCAATCAGCCCCAGCATTTT. Encoded protein: CASSLAQGPNQPQHF.

This clone was detected only a few times. The chain is built from TRBV20-1 and TRBJ1-2; a possible D gene is TRBD1 (5 bases). Trimming stripped 7 bases from V and 4 bases from J, with 7 bases between. Germline V gene sequence: CDR1 DFQATT, CDR2 SNEGSKA (reference sequence). There are 10 residues in the CDR3. CDR3 region: CSGDSYGYTF. DNA of the CDR3: TGCAGTGGGGACTCCTATGGCTACACCTTC.

V and J are TRBV7-8 and TRBJ2-1; a possible D gene is TRBD2 (6 bases). Germline V gives CDR1 SGHVS, CDR2 FQNEAQ. V lost 3 bases and J 0 bases, leaving 12 bases between the germline ends. The CDR3 runs to 16 residues. The CDR3 spells CASSFLGGASYNEQFF. The CDR3 nucleotides read TGTGCCAGCAGCTTTTTAGGCGGGGCCTCCTACAATGAGCAGTTCTTC.

This clone showed up just a few times. CDR3 bases: TGTGCCTGGAGTGGACTCAGGACTAAATCAGGTTTGGGTACGCAGTATTTT. It yields the protein CAWSGLRTKSGLGTQYF. The chain joins TRBV30 to TRBJ2-3, with D possibly TRBD2 on 6 matching bases. V shed 1 base and J shed 8 bases, with 25 bases lying between them. This CDR3 region has 17 residues. Germline V CDR1 and CDR2: GTSNPN, SVGIG (reference sequence).

The sample holds a few counts of this clone. The chain uses TRBV27 and TRBJ2-3; 14 bases map to TRBD2. CDR1 is MNHEY and CDR2 is SMNVEV in the germline V gene (reference sequence). This CDR3 has 22 residues. The V gene end was trimmed by 7 bases and the J gene end by 0 bases; junction bases not matched to a gene: 21. CDR3 nucleotides: TGTGCCAGCAATCGTTATCGAACACCCGGGACTAGCGGGAGCGACAGCACAGATACGCAGTATTTT. Translation gives CASNRYRTPGTSGSDSTDTQYF.

In its sample, this clone was seen a few times. V gene TRBV5-4 combines with J gene TRBJ2-7, with D tentatively TRBD1 (5 bases). The CDR3 totals 15 residues. V lost 0 bases to trimming and J lost 4 bases, with 14 bases between them. Looked up from germline, CDR1 is SGHNT and CDR2 is YYREEE (reference sequence). The CDR3 is CASSLDASGWYEQYF. The CDR3 DNA is TGTGCCAGCAGCTTGGATGCGTCAGGGTGGTACGAGCAGTACTTC.